This T cell receptor beta chain was obtained from a study of shared clonotypes between healthy human individuals. Study as a whole: Researchers drew samples from a couple of women and three men aged 18 to 49.

CDR1 and CDR2 (germline): MNHNS, SASEGT. The length of the CDR3 is 12 residues. The V end lost 3 bases, the J end lost 4 bases, and 7 bases lay between the germline ends. The protocol was immunoSEQ multiplex PCR, while the TCRdb copy is restricted to in-frame clones and leaves out a portion. The sample carries a few million clones, more than 85% recorded once. Recent vaccinations or acute infections were absent in the healthy HIV-negative adult donors. Material for sequencing was naive CD4+ T cells from PBMCs. Specified subset: CD45RA+ positively selected. This sequence joins TRBV6-1 and TRBJ2-7; D remains unclear. The sequence was obtained from a man younger than 35 in good health. Some clones in this sample may be carry-over from other donors' samples. The CDR3 coding sequence is TGTGCCAGCAGTGAGCGGCAGTACGAGCAGTACTTC. It encodes CASSERQYEQYF.